This TCR beta chain appears in the sequencing data of a study of breast tumors, draining lymph nodes, adjacent tissues. Overall study results and limits: The lymph node origin of tumor T cells was framed as consistent with a hypothesis, not demonstrated. Tumors had less TCR diversity than lymph nodes, more than nontumor tissue. Most tumor T cells seemingly derive from lymph node, then expand in tumor.

The germline V and J ends were trimmed by 2 bases and 5 bases, with 12 bases remaining between them. The CDR3 is made up of 14 amino acids. Germline-derived CDR1 and CDR2 are SNHLY and FYNNEI. Breast cancer patients provided tissue from their axillary draining lymph nodes. With regard to this clonotype: Its matching antigen is unknown.

TCRdb processed the multiplex PCR reads anew with MiXCR; each CDR3 protein has one entry. The table includes 150,000 to 250,000 distinct CDR3 sequences, approximately 33% detected once. The receptor comes from a female donor with breast cancer. Some clones in this sample may be carry-over from other donors' samples. The sequenced material came from axillary lymph node tissue. The chain has TRBV2 and TRBJ2-5, with TRBD1 as a possible D gene (5 bases). The CDR3 is CASSERGSGETQYF. The CDR3, as DNA: TGTGCCAGCAGTGAAAGGGGATCCGGGGAGACCCAGTACTTC. Filled out from reference TRBV2 and TRBJ2-5, the complete variable domain reads EPEVTQTPSHQVTQMGQEVILRCVPISNHLYFYWYRQILGQKVEFLVSFYNNEISEKSEIFDDQFSVERPDGSNFTLKIRSTKLEDSAMYFCASSERGSGETQYFGPGTRLLVL.